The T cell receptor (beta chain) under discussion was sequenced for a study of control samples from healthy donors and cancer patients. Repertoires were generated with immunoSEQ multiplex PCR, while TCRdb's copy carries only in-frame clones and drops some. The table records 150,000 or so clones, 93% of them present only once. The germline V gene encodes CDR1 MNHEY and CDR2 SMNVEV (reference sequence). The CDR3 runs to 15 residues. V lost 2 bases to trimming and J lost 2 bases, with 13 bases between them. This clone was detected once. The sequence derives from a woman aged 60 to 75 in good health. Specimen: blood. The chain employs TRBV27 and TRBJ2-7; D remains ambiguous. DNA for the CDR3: TGTGCCAGCAGTTTAGATAAGGGCAGAGCCTACGAGCAGTACTTC. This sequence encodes CASSLDKGRAYEQYF.